One sample yielded the 13 T cell receptor beta chains listed below, sequenced in a study of human T cells and chemical hapten exposure. TCRdb fed the RACE reads into MiXCR, producing one record per CDR3 protein. The sample holds 150,000 to 200,000 distinct CDR3 sequences, more than 25% seen once. Time point specified: pre-sensitization, week 0. This sample's treatment: therapeutic diphenylcyclopropenone sensitization with weekly scalp DPC. The source was whole blood, collected in connection with sensitization to the hapten diphenylcyclopropenone (DPC). The receptors stem from a woman under 40 with alopecia areata. Some clones in this sample may be carry-over from other donors' samples.

This clonotype was counted a few times. The chain's CDR3 is CASSFEGGRAEAFF. CDR3 sequence (DNA): TGTGCCAGCAGTTTCGAAGGGGGTAGGGCTGAAGCTTTCTTT. This chain joins TRBV28 and TRBJ1-1; a possible D gene is TRBD1 (6 bases). The CDR3 extends over 14 amino acids. Trimming stripped 3 bases from V and 6 bases from J, with 14 bases between. Germline assignment: CDR1 MDHEN and CDR2 SYDVKM. Full variable domain (missing parts from reference TRBV28 and TRBJ1-1): DVKVTQSSRYLVKRTGEKVFLECVQDMDHENMFWYRQDPGLGLRLIYFSYDVKMKEKGDIPEGYSVSREKKERFSLILESASTNQTSMYLCASSFEGGRAEAFFGQGTRLTVV.

This clonotype was seen a handful of times. The chain has TRBV5-1 and TRBJ2-7; TRBD2 matches at 9 bases. The germline V gene encodes CDR1 SGHRS and CDR2 YFSETQ. V lost 0 bases and J lost 6; bases outside the gene matches: 4. The CDR3 totals 14 residues. The DNA of the CDR3 is TGCGCCAGCAGCTTGGTGGTAGCGGGAGTCGAGCAGTACTTC. It yields the protein CASSLVVAGVEQYF.

This clonotype was observed a handful of times. This chain uses TRBV18 with TRBJ1-5; 10 nucleotides align to TRBD1. The V and J ends lost 2 bases and 5 bases, in that order; junction bases with no gene match: 3. The germline CDR1 and CDR2 sequences are KGHSH and LQKENI. The CDR3 is made up of 15 amino acids. The CDR3 sequence: CASSPSGTGDQPQHF. CDR3 in DNA: TGTGCCAGCTCACCATCCGGGACAGGGGATCAGCCCCAGCATTTT.

The chain joins TRBV5-1 to TRBJ1-1, with TRBD1 matching 7 bases. The CDR3 is 15 amino acids. Germline loops: CDR1 SGHRS, CDR2 YFSETQ. J was trimmed by 4 bases and V by 4 bases; bases with no gene match: 10. The CDR3 reads CASSKLQGPSTEAFF. In nucleotides, the CDR3 is TGCGCCAGCAGCAAACTACAGGGGCCGAGCACTGAAGCTTTCTTT. The full variable domain, in which reference TRBV5-1 and TRBJ1-1 provide the parts outside the CDR3, is KAGVTQTPRYLIKTRGQQVTLSCSPISGHRSVSWYQQTPGQGLQFLFEYFSETQRNKGNFPGRFSGRQFSNSRSEMNVSTLELGDSALYLCASSKLQGPSTEAFFGQGTRLTVV.

The chain recombines TRBV7-2 with TRBJ1-2; D is perhaps TRBD1 (6 bases). The CDR3 length is 15 residues. The V end lost 1 base, the J end lost 0 bases, and 9 bases lay between the germline ends. Germline assignment: CDR1 SGHTA and CDR2 FQGNSA. The CDR3 DNA sequence: TGTGCCAGCAGCTTAGACGGACAGCCTAACTATGGCTACACCTTC. Translation: CASSLDGQPNYGYTF.

Only a few counts were recorded for this clonotype. The chain carries TRBV28 and TRBJ1-2, with D possibly matching TRBD1 (5 bases). V lost 4 bases to trimming and J lost 7 bases, with 13 bases between them. Germline lookup yields CDR1 MDHEN and CDR2 SYDVKM. CDR3 size: 13 residues. The CDR3 DNA sequence: TGTGCCAGCAGTTGGGGGACGGAGACTGGCTACACCTTC. Residues: CASSWGTETGYTF.

This clonotype came up many times. The CDR3 protein is CASMSGLSNNEQFF. CDR3 coding DNA: TGTGCCAGCATGTCGGGACTGAGCAACAATGAGCAGTTCTTC. The genes are TRBV6-5 and TRBJ2-1; D is possibly TRBD2 (6 bases). Germline CDR1 reads MNHEY; CDR2 reads SVGAGI. Trimming removed 7 bases from V and 5 bases from J, with 15 bases in between. The CDR3 has 14 amino acids.

The rearrangement joins TRBV2 to TRBJ2-5, with 11 bases matching TRBD2. The CDR3 sequence is 18 residues long. V gave up 1 base and J gave up 1 base; unmatched junction bases: 8. CDR1 and CDR2 (germline): SNHLY, FYNNEI. This chain's CDR3 is CASSEGSLAGGLQETQYF. The CDR3 DNA is TGTGCCAGCAGTGAAGGCAGTCTAGCGGGGGGCCTCCAAGAGACCCAGTACTTC. The variable domain in full, completed from reference TRBV2 and TRBJ2-5, reads EPEVTQTPSHQVTQMGQEVILRCVPISNHLYFYWYRQILGQKVEFLVSFYNNEISEKSEIFDDQFSVERPDGSNFTLKIRSTKLEDSAMYFCASSEGSLAGGLQETQYFGPGTRLLVL.

CDR3 bases: TGTGCCAGCAGTTTCACCCAAGGCTCCTATAATTCACCCCTCCACTTT. Amino acid sequence: CASSFTQGSYNSPLHF. This rearrangement joins TRBV28 to TRBJ1-6; D uncertain. The CDR3 is 16 residues long. The germline V gene encodes CDR1 MDHEN and CDR2 SYDVKM. The germline V and J ends were trimmed by 3 bases and 0 bases, with 9 bases remaining between them.

The chain recombines TRBV12-3 or TRBV12-4 with TRBJ2-1; 11 nucleotides match TRBD2. The trim removed 5 bases at V and 6 bases at J, leaving 9 bases unmatched. The CDR3 sequence is 16 residues long. The CDR3 region is CASSLHWLAGGNEQFF. The CDR3 DNA reads as TGTGCCAGCAGTCTGCACTGGCTAGCGGGGGGCAATGAGCAGTTCTTC.

The V call is TRBV18, the J call TRBJ2-3; D is ambiguous. V shed 6 bases and J shed 0 bases, with 13 bases lying between them. The CDR3 loop spans 15 amino acids. Germline V lookup: CDR1 KGHSH, CDR2 LQKENI. CDR3 in amino acids: CASSPDGISTDTQYF. Written as DNA, the CDR3 is TGTGCCAGCTCCCCGGATGGCATCAGCACAGATACGCAGTATTTT.

The gene calls are TRBV7-9 and TRBJ1-2, with D perhaps TRBD1 (5 bases). This CDR3 region has 13 residues. Germline V CDR1 and CDR2: SEHNR, FQNEAQ (reference sequence). The ends were cut back, 1 base at V and 5 bases at J, with 8 bases in the middle. CDR3 region: CASSLEGTYGYTF. CDR3 DNA sequence: TGTGCCAGCAGCTTAGAGGGGACTTATGGCTACACCTTC.

This clonotype came up a few times. The V gene is TRBV29-1, the J gene TRBJ1-6; D uncertain. Germline loops: CDR1 SQVTM, CDR2 ANQGSEA. The CDR3 consists of 14 residues. V lost 0 bases and J lost 7, with 10 bases in between. Here the CDR3 reads CSVEDKRANSPLHF. The CDR3, as DNA: TGCAGCGTTGAAGATAAGAGGGCCAATTCACCCCTCCACTTT.